This T cell receptor beta chain was captured by sequencing in a study of T-cell reconstitution after alpha-beta-depleted transplantation in children. This clonotype appeared many times. Germline V gene data show CDR1 as DFQATT and CDR2 as SNEGSKA (reference sequence). Trimming removed 6 bases at V and 1 base at J, with 12 bases between. CDR3 size: 13 residues. The TCRbeta library was prepared with unique molecular identifiers. MiXCR, applied by TCRdb to the PCR reads, yields one record per CDR3 protein. The repertoire holds about 640,000 distinct CDR3 sequences, around 17% seen once, with 1.1% in the top ten.

This receptor was identified in a human donor who donated a stem cell graft to a child with acute myeloid leukemia. The V and J genes are TRBV20-1 and TRBJ2-5; possibly TRBD2 for D (5 bases). Sequences were derived from PBMCs from the stem cell graft donor, sampled from the stem cell graft. CDR3 sequence (DNA): TGCAGTGCCGGAACGACTACCCAAGAGACCCAGTACTTC. Translation gives CSAGTTTQETQYF.